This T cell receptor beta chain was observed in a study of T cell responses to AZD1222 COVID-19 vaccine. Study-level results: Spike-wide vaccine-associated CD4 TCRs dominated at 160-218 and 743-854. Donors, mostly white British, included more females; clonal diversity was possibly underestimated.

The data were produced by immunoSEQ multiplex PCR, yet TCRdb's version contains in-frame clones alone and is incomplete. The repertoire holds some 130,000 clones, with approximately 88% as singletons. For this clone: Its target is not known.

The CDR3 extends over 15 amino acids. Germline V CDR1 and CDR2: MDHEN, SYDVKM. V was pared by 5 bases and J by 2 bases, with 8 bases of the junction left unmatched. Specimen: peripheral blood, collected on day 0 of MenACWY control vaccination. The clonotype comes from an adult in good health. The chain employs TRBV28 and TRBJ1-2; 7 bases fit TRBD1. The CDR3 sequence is CASSLYPGGNYGYTF. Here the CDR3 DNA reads TGTGCCAGCAGTCTATATCCAGGGGGAAACTATGGCTACACCTTC.